The present T cell receptor beta chain was sequenced within a study of blood T cell repertoires in COVID-19. Profiled with immunoSEQ multiplex PCR; TCRdb holds only in-frame clones, not every one. Among a few hundred thousand clones listed, more than 90% were seen once. The age range of participants was 18 to 89 years, with residence in more than 20 US areas. Participants' reported clinical history set cohort assignment. Recovered Cohort 3 donors showed two negative PCRs, clearance, or symptom resolution. CDR3 length: 15 residues. Germline CDR1 is KGHSH and CDR2 is LQKENI. Trimming removed 3 bases at V and 0 bases at J, with 9 bases between.

Sequenced: PBMCs or T cells enriched from blood (not recorded which). The rearrangement uses TRBV18 and TRBJ1-5; D unclear. The receptor was derived from a woman in her 30s who had recovered from COVID-19. The CDR3 region is CASSPGSVSNQPQHF. The CDR3 nucleotides are TGTGCCAGCTCACCCGGGTCAGTTAGCAATCAGCCCCAGCATTTT. Drawing the rest from reference TRBV18 and TRBJ1-5, the complete variable domain is NAGVMQNPRHLVRRRGQEARLRCSPMKGHSHVYWYRQLPEEGLKFMVYLQKENIIDESGMPKERFSAEFPKEGPSILRIQQVVRGDSAAYFCASSPGSVSNQPQHFGDGTRLSIL.